The sequence of this T cell receptor beta chain was determined in a study of blood T cell repertoires in COVID-19. The repertoire was sequenced with immunoSEQ multiplex PCR; TCRdb's copy has only in-frame clones and lacks some. The sample contains a few hundred thousand clones, about 90% of which appear only once. The CDR3 is 13 residues long. Trimming took off 5 bases at V and 2 bases at J, with 9 bases between the two ends. The germline gives CDR1 MNHEY, CDR2 SVGAGI. The chain has TRBV6-5 and TRBJ1-1; D is ambiguous. This TCR was sampled from a woman aged 25 to 39 with COVID-19, enrolled during active disease. Input material: peripheral blood. CDR3 coding DNA: TGTGCCAGCAGTCCCACTCAAAACACTGAAGCTTTCTTT. It yields the protein CASSPTQNTEAFF.